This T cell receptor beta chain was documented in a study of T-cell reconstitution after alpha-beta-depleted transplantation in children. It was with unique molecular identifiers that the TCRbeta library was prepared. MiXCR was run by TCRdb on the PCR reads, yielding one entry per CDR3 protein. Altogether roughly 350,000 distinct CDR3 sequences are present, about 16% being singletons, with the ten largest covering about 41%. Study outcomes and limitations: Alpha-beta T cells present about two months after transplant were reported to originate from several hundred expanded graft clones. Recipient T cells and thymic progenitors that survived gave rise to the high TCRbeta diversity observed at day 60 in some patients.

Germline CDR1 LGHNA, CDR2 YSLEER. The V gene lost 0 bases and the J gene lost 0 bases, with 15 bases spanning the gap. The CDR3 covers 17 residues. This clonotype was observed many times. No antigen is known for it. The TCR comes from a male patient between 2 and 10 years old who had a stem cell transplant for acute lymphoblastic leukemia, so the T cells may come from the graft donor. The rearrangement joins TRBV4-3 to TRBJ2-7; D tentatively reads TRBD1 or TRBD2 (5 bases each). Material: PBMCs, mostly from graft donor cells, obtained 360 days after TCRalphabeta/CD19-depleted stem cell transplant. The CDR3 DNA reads TGCGCCAGCAGCCAAGAAGTGGGGGTCCCCTCCTCCTACGAGCAGTACTTC. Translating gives CASSQEVGVPSSYEQYF.